Below, 8 T cell receptor beta chains from the same sample are listed, as sequenced in a study of T-cell memory formation after mild COVID-19. Via MiXCR, TCRdb re-called the 5' RACE reads, giving one row per CDR3 protein. The data contain about half a million distinct CDR3 sequences, over 15% of them singletons. Sequencing was carried out using PBMCs or a T cell subset sorted from them (not recorded which). The receptors were gathered from an adult woman who had mild COVID-19 (a few samples of this study predate the infection). Cell type and time point are not known.

This clonotype was observed many times. The chain couples TRBV20-1 to TRBJ2-5, with D possibly matching TRBD2 (6 bases). The CDR3 covers 14 residues. The germline V gene has CDR1 DFQATT and CDR2 SNEGSKA (reference sequence). V lost 0 bases and J lost 5, with 13 bases in between. CDR3 sequence: CSARDGGLWETQYF. The CDR3 coding sequence is TGCAGTGCTAGAGACGGGGGTCTTTGGGAGACCCAGTACTTC.

This rearrangement joins TRBV6-4 to TRBJ2-2; a weak D match, TRBD2 (6 bases). The ends were cut back, 5 bases at V and 5 bases at J, with 18 bases in the middle. Germline V CDR1 and CDR2: MRHNA, SNTAGT. The CDR3 has 16 residues. Here the CDR3 DNA reads TGTGCCAGCAGTCCTGGTTTCGGGGGACCTACCGGGGAGCTGTTTTTT. This codes for CASSPGFGGPTGELFF.

This clonotype was counted only a few times. The rearrangement joins TRBV4-1 to TRBJ2-2, with 7 bases aligning to TRBD1. Germline values: CDR1 MGHRA, CDR2 YSYEKL. This CDR3 comprises 14 residues. The J segment lost 9 bases and the V segment lost 5 bases, leaving 9 bases of the junction unmatched. The CDR3 DNA is TGCGCCAGCAGCACACCACAGGGGCTGAGGGAGCTGTTTTTT. It specifies CASSTPQGLRELFF.

The chain couples TRBV18 to TRBJ2-7, with a tentative D call TRBD1 (6 bases). The length of the CDR3 is 13 residues. Trimming shortened V by 6 bases and J by 5 bases, and 14 bases separated the two germline ends. The germline gives CDR1 KGHSH, CDR2 LQKENI. The CDR3 DNA reads TGTGCCAGCTCGTTGACAGGCCCCGACGAGCAGTACTTC. As protein: CASSLTGPDEQYF. Using reference TRBV18 and TRBJ2-7 for the parts outside the CDR3, the full variable domain is NAGVMQNPRHLVRRRGQEARLRCSPMKGHSHVYWYRQLPEEGLKFMVYLQKENIIDESGMPKERFSAEFPKEGPSILRIQQVVRGDSAAYFCASSLTGPDEQYFGPGTRLTVT.

The gene calls are TRBV9 and TRBJ2-7; D may be TRBD1 or TRBD2 (6 bases each). Trimming shortened V by 4 bases and J by 0 bases, and 14 bases separated the two germline ends. CDR1 and CDR2 (germline): SGDLS, YYNGEE. The CDR3 has 15 residues. The CDR3 DNA reads TGTGCCAGCAGCCCCGACCCGGGGGCCTCCTACGAGCAGTACTTC. Its translation: CASSPDPGASYEQYF.

This chain uses TRBV5-6 with TRBJ2-5; 7 nucleotides match TRBD1. From germline, CDR1 is SGHDT and CDR2 YYEEEE. The CDR3 has 15 residues. V dropped 4 bases and J dropped 5; count of bases not matched to a gene: 11. The CDR3 spells CASSPTGVGRETQYF. CDR3 coding DNA: TGTGCCAGCAGCCCTACAGGGGTAGGACGGGAGACCCAGTACTTC.

This clonotype occurred a few times. J is TRBJ2-7 and V is TRBV9; tentative D call: TRBD2 (5 bases). Germline assignment: CDR1 SGDLS and CDR2 YYNGEE. The CDR3 consists of 12 residues. V dropped 4 bases and J dropped 7 bases, with 12 bases sitting between them. In DNA, the CDR3 is TGTGCCAGCAGCACCGGGGTGGAGGAGCAGTACTTC. It yields the protein CASSTGVEEQYF.

The sample holds a few counts of this clonotype. The V and J genes are TRBV7-9 and TRBJ2-7; TRBD1 agrees at 10 bases. The ends lost 6 bases at V and 5 bases at J; junction bases unmatched: 10. Germline V gene lookup returns CDR1 SEHNR and CDR2 FQNEAQ (reference sequence). The CDR3 consists of 15 residues. This chain's CDR3 is CASSWPGQGVDEQYF. For the CDR3, the DNA is TGTGCCAGCAGTTGGCCCGGACAGGGGGTAGACGAGCAGTACTTC.